This TCR beta chain was recovered during a study of chemoradiotherapy in HPV16-positive cancers. Background on the study: Candidate HPV-specific clones and shared TCR motifs came from a couple of HPV16-positive patients.

The assay was immunoSEQ multiplex PCR, and TCRdb's table has in-frame clones only and misses some. This table has about 53,000 clones, roughly nine tenths appearing once. Samples were taken several times over chemoradiotherapy. Germline V CDR1 and CDR2: SGHVS, FNYEAQ. The CDR3 sequence is 14 residues long. J was trimmed by 2 bases and V by 5 bases; bases with no gene match: 5. Details on this clone: Its antigen is still unknown.

Study-level points and caveats: Non-HPV-specific T cells did not expand in tumors during treatment, whereas candidate HPV-specific clones and E7-related motifs did.

The chain joins TRBV7-6 to TRBJ2-7; 8 bases align to TRBD2. This receptor was taken from a human donor with HPV-associated anogenital cancer. The starting material was blood, obtained from a patient who underwent chemoradiotherapy. This CDR3 is CASSPAGGPYEQYF. DNA of the CDR3: TGTGCCAGCAGCCCCGCGGGGGGCCCCTACGAGCAGTACTTC.